This TCR beta chain was recorded in a study of CD8 T cells in ankylosing spondylitis. The study, taken as a whole, reports: Ankylosing spondylitis blood seemed to carry a telltale TCR beta motif made of several highly homologous variants. Peripheral blood held disease-linked clones only at relatively low frequency, and these were CD8+. The study looked at matched synovial fluid samples from ankylosing spondylitis patients. Disease-linked clones were reported to be significantly enriched there.

Germline values: CDR1 SGHTA, CDR2 FQGTGA. This CDR3 region has 14 residues. Regarding this clonotype: The antigen remains undetermined. One end of the junction fails to match germline, which may point to a read error.

Library preparation for TCR beta used quantitative 5'-RACE with molecular barcodes. TCRdb called the 5' RACE reads again in MiXCR, with one record for every CDR3 protein. The data contain about 140,000 distinct CDR3 sequences, about 32% of them singletons. Sequenced material: synovial fluid, either unsorted or a sorted T cell fraction (not recorded which). The V gene is TRBV7-3, the J gene TRBJ1-1, with TRBD1 matching over 7 bases. The source is a male donor with ankylosing spondylitis. The CDR3 loop reads CASSANPGTDLPNF. The DNA of the CDR3 is TGTGCCAGCAGTGCGAACCCAGGGACAGACCTTCCGAACTTT. Full variable domain (remainder filled in from reference TRBV7-3 and TRBJ1-1): GAGVSQTPSNKVTEKGKYVELRCDPISGHTALYWYRQSLGQGPEFLIYFQGTGAADDSGLPNDRFFAVRPEGSVSTLKIQRTERGDSAVYLCASSANPGTDLPNFGQGTRLTVV.